This T cell receptor beta chain was captured by sequencing in a study of CD8 T cell repertoires and HIV-1 epitope variants. The wider study: T cells were stimulated with Twenty-five Gag and Nef peptides separately. The baseline condition was 1M T cells left uncultured.

Sequencing was performed with immunoSEQ multiplex PCR; in TCRdb, only in-frame clones are kept and a portion is missing. The data show thousands of clones, under 70% seen once. The V gene lost 4 bases and the J gene lost 6 bases, with 12 bases spanning the gap. Germline CDR1 is MNHEY and CDR2 is SMNVEV (reference sequence). The length of the CDR3 is 14 residues. As to this clone: As yet, its antigen is unknown.

Study-wide results and limits: This assay reports beta chains of antigen-expanded cells, not T cell function.

The material sequenced was cultured CD8+ T cells derived from PBMCs. The clonotype comes from a male donor with HIV. The chain combines TRBV27 with TRBJ1-4, with a possible D match to TRBD1 (5 bases). The CDR3 protein is CASSYSGLDEKLFF. CDR3 bases: TGTGCCAGCAGTTACTCAGGGTTGGATGAAAAACTGTTTTTT.